The 2 T cell receptor beta chains below come from one sample, sequenced in a study of OX40 agonist ivuxolimab in advanced cancers. Measured with immunoSEQ multiplex PCR; TCRdb has only the in-frame clones, and not every one. Found here are 39,000 or so clones, 70% to 90% of them singletons; the top ten hold roughly 12%. The input for sequencing was CD4+ or CD8+ T cells sorted from blood, taken in a trial of the OX40 agonist ivuxolimab. The source of these receptors is an adult with an advanced solid tumor such as melanoma, head and neck, liver or kidney cancer.

This clone was counted a single time. The chain combines TRBV27 with TRBJ2-5; no clear D gene. V was shortened by 3 bases and J by 0 bases, with 8 bases between the two germline ends. Looked up from germline, CDR1 is MNHEY and CDR2 is SMNVEV (reference sequence). The CDR3 sequence is 14 residues long. CDR3 in amino acids: CASSFSRYQETQYF. The CDR3 DNA is TGTGCCAGCAGTTTTAGCCGCTACCAAGAGACCCAGTACTTC.

The chain's CDR3 is CASGGRGTGELFF. The CDR3 nucleotides are TGTGCCAGCGGGGGGCGCGGGACCGGGGAGCTGTTTTTT. The V call is TRBV13, the J call TRBJ2-2; either TRBD1 or TRBD2 may fit D (6 bases each). This CDR3 comprises 13 residues. V was cut by 8 bases and J by 5 bases, with 12 bases left in between. Per the germline V gene, CDR1 is PRHDT and CDR2 is FYEKMQ (reference sequence).